What follows are 17 T cell receptor beta chains derived from one specimen sequenced in a study of blood T cell repertoires in COVID-19. Repertoires were generated with immunoSEQ multiplex PCR, while TCRdb's copy carries only in-frame clones and drops some. The sample yields some 490,000 clones, roughly nine tenths seen once. Sequenced sample: PBMCs or T cells enriched from blood (not recorded which). The origin of the receptors is a woman aged 55-70 years who had recovered from COVID-19.

This clone showed up just a few times. The V and J genes are TRBV9 and TRBJ2-1; 9 bases match TRBD1. The CDR3 extends over 15 amino acids. Germline lookup yields CDR1 SGDLS and CDR2 YYNGEE. V was pared by 0 bases and J by 5 bases, with 3 bases of the junction left unmatched. This chain's CDR3 is CASSVVGQGNNEQFF. CDR3 nucleotides: TGTGCCAGCAGCGTAGTGGGACAGGGCAACAATGAGCAGTTCTTC.

V gene TRBV9 combines with J gene TRBJ2-1; weak D call: TRBD2 (6 bases). The CDR3 consists of 15 residues. The V gene's germline CDR1 is SGDLS and CDR2 YYNGEE. V lost 0 bases and J lost 3, with 10 bases in between. The CDR3 loop reads CASSVASGVYNEQFF. The CDR3 DNA reads TGTGCCAGCAGCGTAGCTTCGGGGGTCTACAATGAGCAGTTCTTC.

The CDR3 DNA reads TGCGCCAGCAGCTTCCAGGGAGGGGCCTTGAATGAGCAGTTCTTC. Its translation: CASSFQGGALNEQFF. V is TRBV5-1 and J is TRBJ2-1; TRBD2 matches 7 bases. The V and J ends lost 2 bases and 7 bases, in that order; junction bases with no gene match: 9. The CDR3 has 15 amino acids. The germline V gene has CDR1 SGHRS and CDR2 YFSETQ.

V is TRBV10-3 and J is TRBJ1-1; D may be TRBD1 (5 bases). V lost 7 bases and J lost 4, with 19 bases in between. The CDR3 is 15 residues long. CDR1 and CDR2 (germline): ENHRY, SYGVKD. CDR3 sequence reads: CAITGERSLATEAFF. Written as DNA, the CDR3 is TGTGCCATCACGGGGGAACGCTCCCTGGCCACTGAAGCTTTCTTT.

The chain has TRBV15 and TRBJ1-4; D unclear. V dropped 0 bases and J dropped 0 bases, with 11 bases sitting between them. CDR1 is LNHNV, CDR2 YYDKDF, per germline (reference sequence). The CDR3 extends over 17 amino acids. The CDR3 DNA is TGTGCCACCAGCAGAGATCCGTCGAGAACAACTAATGAAAAACTGTTTTTT. Translating it yields CATSRDPSRTTNEKLFF.

The chain is built from TRBV9 and TRBJ2-1; D is possibly TRBD1 (6 bases). Trimming took 6 bases from V and 3 from J, leaving 10 bases between them. Germline V gene lookup returns CDR1 SGDLS and CDR2 YYNGEE. The CDR3 is 13 amino acids. The CDR3 DNA reads TGTGCCAGCACGGACAGATACTACAATGAGCAGTTCTTC. It translates to CASTDRYYNEQFF. Full variable domain (rest looked up from reference TRBV9 and TRBJ2-1): DSGVTQTPKHLITATGQRVTLRCSPRSGDLSVYWYQQSLDQGLQFLIQYYNGEERAKGNILERFSAQQFPDLHSELNLSSLELGDSALYFCASTDRYYNEQFFGPGTRLTVL.

The chain has TRBV5-1 and TRBJ1-5, with D uncertain. This CDR3 contains 15 residues. Per germline, CDR1 SGHRS and CDR2 YFSETQ. The V gene lost 0 bases and the J gene lost 1 base, with 8 bases spanning the gap. CDR3 DNA sequence: TGCGCCAGCAGCTTGGACCCCGAGAGCAATCAGCCCCAGCATTTT. It codes for CASSLDPESNQPQHF.

The chain combines TRBV12-3 or TRBV12-4 with TRBJ2-7; D may be TRBD1 (6 bases). V was cut by 1 base and J by 7 bases, with 11 bases left in between. The CDR3 sequence is 13 residues long. The CDR3 DNA is TGTGCCAGCAGTTTAGGAGTGAGGGGGGAGCAGTACGTC. Protein sequence: CASSLGVRGEQYV.

This clone has only a few counts. The chain links TRBV5-1 to TRBJ2-1; no firm D call. Germline CDR1 reads SGHRS; CDR2 reads YFSETQ. V lost 0 bases and J 6 bases, leaving 16 bases between the germline ends. The CDR3 length is 16 residues. The CDR3 is CASSLVGSADPNEQFF. CDR3 in DNA: TGCGCCAGCAGCTTGGTTGGTAGTGCGGATCCCAATGAGCAGTTCTTC.

The CDR3 sequence is CAWSVLSSPLHF. Written as DNA, the CDR3 is TGTGCCTGGAGTGTTCTCAGTTCACCCCTCCACTTT. The chain employs TRBV30 and TRBJ1-6; no clear D gene. The CDR3 is 12 residues long. The V end lost 0 bases, the J end lost 9 bases, and 6 bases lay between the germline ends. Germline V gene data show CDR1 as GTSNPN and CDR2 as SVGIG (reference sequence).

The rearrangement links TRBV19 to TRBJ1-6; perhaps TRBD1 as D (5 bases). The V end was cut by 2 bases, the J end by 7 bases, with 12 bases between. This CDR3 has 15 residues. Germline V lookup: CDR1 LNHDA, CDR2 SQIVND (reference sequence). CDR3 protein: CASSILDTSNSPLHF. CDR3 bases: TGTGCCAGTAGTATATTGGACACCTCGAATTCACCCCTCCACTTT. The variable domain in full, with the rest retrieved from reference TRBV19 and TRBJ1-6, is DGGITQSPKYLFRKEGQNVTLSCEQNLNHDAMYWYRQDPGQGLRLIYYSQIVNDFQKGDIAEGYSVSREKKESFPLTVTSAQKNPTAFYLCASSILDTSNSPLHFGNGTRLTVT.

The gene calls are TRBV6-4 and TRBJ2-1, with TRBD1 identical over 7 bases. V was clipped by 6 bases and J by 8 bases; unmatched bases: 25. There are 19 residues in the CDR3. The germline gives CDR1 MRHNA, CDR2 SNTAGT. The CDR3, as DNA: TGTGCCAGCAGAGGATTATCGGGACAGTCAGCAAGTCTGGAGCATGAGCAGTTCTTC. It codes for CASRGLSGQSASLEHEQFF.

The DNA for the CDR3 is TGTGCCAGCAGCTATAGTATCGGGGAGCAGTTCTTC. Translating gives CASSYSIGEQFF. The J gene is TRBJ2-1, the V gene TRBV11-2; no clear D gene. Germline CDR1 SGHAT, CDR2 FQNNGV. CDR3 length: 12 residues. Trimming cost V 4 bases and J 10 bases, with 11 bases left between them. The full variable domain, with the rest looked up from reference TRBV11-2 and TRBJ2-1, is EAGVAQSPRYKIIEKRQSVAFWCNPISGHATLYWYQQILGQGPKLLIQFQNNGVVDDSQLPKDRFSAERLKGVDSTLKIQPAKLEDSAVYLCASSYSIGEQFFGPGTRLTVL.

This sequence joins TRBV10-1 and TRBJ1-1; 10 nucleotides agree with TRBD1. Germline V gene data show CDR1 as WNHNN and CDR2 as SYGVQD (reference sequence). The CDR3 is made up of 16 amino acids. V lost 6 bases to trimming and J lost 1 base; unmatched junction nucleotides: 8. The CDR3 region has the DNA TGCGCCAGCAGCCAAGGACAGGGGGTAGGGAACACTGAAGCTTTCTTT. Its translation: CASSQGQGVGNTEAFF.

The genes are TRBV6-2 or TRBV6-3 and TRBJ2-5; 13 positions agree with TRBD2. CDR3 size: 16 residues. Germline CDR1 reads MNHEY; CDR2 reads SVGEGT. The ends lost 2 bases at V and 5 bases at J; junction bases unmatched: 5. This CDR3 reads CASSYRGLAGRETQYF. CDR3 nucleotide sequence: TGTGCCAGCAGTTACCGGGGACTAGCGGGGAGGGAGACCCAGTACTTC.

The chain links TRBV29-1 to TRBJ2-7; D remains ambiguous. The CDR3 has 12 residues. Germline-derived CDR1 and CDR2 are SQVTM and ANQGSEA. Trimming took 3 bases from V and 7 from J, leaving 13 bases between them. The CDR3 loop is CSVDPASGEQYF. The CDR3 DNA sequence: TGCAGCGTTGATCCCGCGAGTGGTGAGCAGTACTTC.

Details on this clone: The sample carries other DNA sequences with the same CDR3. The genes are TRBV10-3 and TRBJ1-6; D ambiguous. The V end was cut by 2 bases, the J end by 9 bases, with 5 bases between. The germline gives CDR1 ENHRY, CDR2 SYGVKD. This CDR3 spans 12 amino acids. CDR3 in amino acids: CAISEGSSPLHF. The CDR3, as DNA: TGTGCCATCAGTGAGGGCAGTTCACCCCTCCACTTT.